Sequencing of this T cell receptor (beta chain) was carried out in a study of Ad26.COV2.S vaccination and SARS-CoV-2 variants (dated by TCRdb to the early 2020s). About the full investigation: Vaccine-arm donors came from COV1001, a multicentre, randomized, double-blind, placebo-controlled phase I-IIa trial of Ad26.COV2.S in healthy adults. A total of 32 samples were included in the TCR-sequenced set, comprising roughly 19 Ad26.COV2.S vaccine recipients, 5 placebo recipients and 8 SARS-CoV-2 convalescent individuals. Dosing of Ad26.COV2.S was intramuscular, at either 5x10^10 or 1x10^11 viral particles, delivered as one shot or as two shots spaced 56 days apart. TCRbeta repertoire sequencing served as the tool for gauging how specific and how broad the SARS-CoV-2-reactive T cell receptors were following Ad26.COV2.S vaccination. Trial participants were randomized into five groups of five: low-dose or high-dose Ad26.COV2.S given once or twice, or placebo on both occasions. Investigators remained blinded to trial group allocation during experiments and outcome assessment.

The immunoSEQ Assay was used to sequence TCRbeta CDR3 regions. After extraction, genomic DNA underwent amplification by bias-controlled multiplex PCR, followed by high-throughput sequencing. Under the source paper's analysis protocol: Collapsing and filtering of sequences were performed to quantify the absolute abundance of each unique TCRbeta CDR3 region. T cell fraction was estimated by normalizing TCRbeta template counts to usable DNA, with usable DNA measured through amplification of reference genes found in all nucleated cells. Repertoire TCRs were annotated as SARS-CoV-2-specific when V gene, CDR3 amino acid sequence and J gene were exactly matched to a known reactive TCR set. The reference SARS-CoV-2 TCR set was obtained from MIRA and was filtered for enrichment in COVID-19-positive ImmuneCODE repertoires, whereby public or cross-reactive TCRs were removed. Drawing on the MIRA antigens, annotated TCRs were analysed further at the level of specific ORF or position within ORF. Breadth was defined as the number of annotated unique rearrangements divided by the total number of unique productive rearrangements, and depth was defined as the summed frequency of the annotated unique rearrangements. Two-sided Wilcoxon rank-sum tests were used to compare TCR breadth between groups. TCRdb limited this immuneACCESS table to in-frame rearrangements with V and J called. A share of clones is missing; checked studies link under half to unresolved V genes, and the rest is unexplained. That table supplies the V and J calls and clone size; D and trimming were determined from the DNA. The table for this sample lists 500,000 or so clones; around nine tenths of them were counted only once. Clones ranked in the top ten supply roughly 13% of the sample.

Note on this clone: What this receptor recognizes is not known. No per-base quality is available; no much larger clone lies one base away.

The treatment or condition label of this sample denotes: around 19 received Ad26.COV2.S at low or high dose, single or two shots; about five received placebo; per-sample allocation not given. For vaccine and placebo recipients, repertoires were sequenced using samples collected on day 63 after the first injection. Cohort 1b enrolled 20 to 30 adults aged 18-55 years at a single site in Boston, USA, between 29 July and 7 August 2020. Ad26.COV2.S was a replication-incompetent adenovirus type 26 vector that expressed a prefusion-stabilized SARS-CoV-2 spike protein derived from the original Wuhan strain. After removal of 0 bases from V and 4 bases from J, the junction retains 6 bases not matched to a gene. The CDR1 and CDR2 encoded by the germline V gene are SGHRS and YFSETQ. The CDR3 contains 16 residues, cysteine and phenylalanine counted. This entry keeps only the CDR3 DNA: 48 bases, framed from base 1.

Summary of the overall study and its limitations: Compared with placebo recipients, Ad26.COV2.S recipients showed higher spike-specific TCR breadth (P = 0.0014). The authors noted that the TCR breadth and depth analyses may have underestimated total T cell responses. Vaccine and placebo recipients had similar non-spike TCR breadth, a finding consistent with the vaccine containing only spike. After vaccination, substantial breadth of spike-specific CD8+ and CD4+ T cell responses was reported. The study was not powered for comparison of responses between vaccine doses or regimens.

The rearranged segments are TRBV5-1 and TRBJ2-3, and TRBD2 aligns with 9 junction nucleotides. The clonotype originates from a person aged 18-60 years who received the Ad26.COV2.S COVID-19 vaccine or a placebo. Sequenced here: peripheral blood, sampled in a trial of Ad26.COV2.S vaccine versus placebo. The DNA sequence follows: TGCGCCAGCAGCTTGGAGAGCGGGAGGAGGGCAGATACGCAGTATTTT. Its coded protein is CASSLESGRRADTQYF.